Following are 11 T cell receptor beta chains from one sample sequenced in a study of T cells in Graves' hyperthyroidism and ophthalmopathy. Researchers amplified the TCR beta CDR3 regions from RNA transcripts. HTBI primers drove first-round RT-PCR of the TCR CDR3. TCRdb recomputed calls from the multiplex PCR reads with MiXCR, one row per CDR3 protein. In the table there are about 840,000 distinct CDR3 sequences, 38% of which are singletons. The specimen sequenced was blood. These receptors were collected from a man younger than 30 with Graves' hyperthyroidism.

This clonotype has just a few counts. The DNA of the CDR3 is TGCAGTGCTAGAGATTGGGACCCCGCGGAGACCCAGTACTTC. It codes for CSARDWDPAETQYF. The rearrangement links TRBV20-1 to TRBJ2-5; either TRBD1 or TRBD2 may supply D (5 bases each). V was pared by 0 bases and J by 5 bases, with 13 bases between. The CDR3 runs to 14 residues. Germline values: CDR1 DFQATT, CDR2 SNEGSKA (reference sequence).

The V and J genes are TRBV13 and TRBJ1-1; the match to TRBD1 covers 7 bases. The CDR3 is 12 residues long. V lost 3 bases, J lost 10 bases, and 5 bases stayed unmatched. The V gene's germline CDR1 is PRHDT and CDR2 FYEKMQ (reference sequence). The CDR3 DNA reads as TGTGCCAGCAGCTTGGATCAGGGGGGAGCTTTCTTT. Its translation is CASSLDQGGAFF.

The V call is TRBV5-6, the J call TRBJ1-5; D is perhaps TRBD1 (5 bases). V lost 4 bases and J lost 6, with 11 bases in between. Germline-derived CDR1 and CDR2 are SGHDT and YYEEEE. CDR3 length: 13 amino acids. CDR3 DNA sequence: TGTGCCAGCAGCGGGCGGGGGGGTCAGCCCCAGCATTTT. Its translation is CASSGRGGQPQHF.

This clonotype turned up a few times. This chain connects TRBV7-4 to TRBJ2-2; D is unresolved. The germline CDR1 and CDR2 sequences are SGHVT and SQSDAQ. The CDR3 consists of 13 residues. V was trimmed by 5 bases and J by 7 bases, leaving 11 bases between them. CDR3 protein: CASSTNVIGELFF. The CDR3 bases are TGTGCCAGCAGCACCAACGTGATCGGGGAGCTGTTTTTT.

V is TRBV10-3 and J is TRBJ2-7; no clear D. Germline V gene lookup returns CDR1 ENHRY and CDR2 SYGVKD. The CDR3 is made up of 13 amino acids. V lost 2 bases, J lost 5 bases, and 10 bases lay in between. The CDR3 protein is CAISERVEDEQYF. CDR3 nucleotides: TGTGCCATCAGTGAGAGAGTCGAGGACGAGCAGTACTTC.

This chain joins TRBV5-8 and TRBJ1-1; D is possibly TRBD1 (6 bases). CDR3 length: 14 residues. V was shortened by 7 bases and J by 0 bases, with 13 bases between the two germline ends. Per the germline V gene, CDR1 is SGHTS and CDR2 is YDEGEE. CDR3: CASVQGWMNTEAFF. CDR3 sequence (DNA): TGTGCCAGCGTCCAGGGGTGGATGAACACTGAAGCTTTCTTT.

As concerns this clonotype: This sequence may be a read error, since a much larger clone differs from it by one base. The chain couples TRBV20-1 to TRBJ2-7, with D perhaps TRBD1 or TRBD2 (6 bases each). This CDR3 contains 12 residues. In germline, CDR1 is DFQATT, CDR2 SNEGSKA (reference sequence). The CDR3 loop reads CSAPGATDEQCF. CDR3 nucleotide sequence: TGCAGTGCCCCGGGGGCCACTGACGAGCAGTGCTTC.

The genes are TRBV12-3 or TRBV12-4 and TRBJ2-7; D uncertain. CDR3 length: 13 residues. V lost 4 bases to trimming and J lost 4 bases, with 11 bases between them. The CDR3 here is CASSSNKAYEQYF. CDR3 bases: TGTGCCAGCAGTTCTAATAAGGCGTACGAGCAGTACTTC.

The rearrangement joins TRBV12-3 or TRBV12-4 to TRBJ2-7; weak D call: TRBD1 (5 bases). Trimming stripped 5 bases from V and 6 bases from J, with 17 bases between. The CDR3 extends over 14 amino acids. The CDR3 DNA sequence: TGTGCCAGCAGTGAAGTAGGGGTAAGGGGCGAGCAGTACTTC. Protein product: CASSEVGVRGEQYF.

This clonotype has just one count. The chain has TRBV7-2 and TRBJ2-7; D possibly matches TRBD1 or TRBD2 (5 bases each). Germline V lookup: CDR1 SGHTA, CDR2 FQGNSA. The V end lost 5 bases, the J end lost 0 bases, and 26 bases lay between the germline ends. This CDR3 spans 19 amino acids. As DNA, the CDR3 is TGTGCCAGCAGCAAACAGCTCCCGGGACGGACCTTAAGCTCCTACGAGCAGTACTTC. Encoded protein: CASSKQLPGRTLSSYEQYF. Together with reference TRBV7-2 and TRBJ2-7, the CDR3 gives the full variable domain: GAGVSQSPSNKVTEKGKDVELRCDPISGHTALYWYRQSLGQGLEFLIYFQGNSAPDKSGLPSDRFSAERTGGSVSTLTIQRTQQEDSAVYLCASSKQLPGRTLSSYEQYFGPGTRLTVT.

This rearrangement joins TRBV12-3 or TRBV12-4 to TRBJ2-7; D unclear. V was clipped by 6 bases and J by 1 base, with 13 bases between them. The CDR3 length is 14 residues. The CDR3 sequence: CASRAGPFSYEQYF. The CDR3 DNA reads as TGTGCCAGCAGAGCAGGCCCCTTTTCCTACGAGCAGTACTTC.